Ten or more counts support the clone carrying this T cell receptor (beta chain). What it binds is not known. Production of TCR beta cDNA used approximately 0.45 ug total RNA together with a constant-region primer. Generation of the TCR beta libraries relied on three nested multiplex PCR rounds using slightly modified ARM-PCR. TRBV1-TRBV30 forward and Cbeta reverse primers drove the first two roughly 10-cycle rounds. TCRdb passed the multiplex PCR reads through MiXCR, listing each CDR3 protein once. Of about 130,000 distinct CDR3 sequences detected, around 60% appear once; the ten largest clones hold roughly 8%. Trimming stripped 7 bases from V and 7 bases from J, with 16 bases between. The germline V gene encodes CDR1 SQVTM and CDR2 ANQGSEA. This CDR3 comprises 12 residues. This sample is drawn from a study of tumor-infiltrating lymphocytes in primary liver carcinoma. Whole-study context: Sample yields of productive TCRbeta reads, ranging from roughly 3.65 to 8 million, were similar across tissue types.

Whole-study results and caveats: Lesser overlap characterized tumor-adjacent and tumor-blood pairs relative to tumor region pairs.

Joint extraction of RNA and DNA used roughly 20-32 mg of bulk tissue that was unsorted. This rearrangement joins TRBV29-1 to TRBJ1-2; D ambiguous. The sequenced sample consisted of liver tumor tissue from sampling region 3. The subset here: tumor region T3, left-lateral pole. The receptor was isolated from an older woman with primary liver carcinoma and hepatitis B virus infection. DNA for the CDR3: TGCAGCGCCGAGGTGGGAGGTGGTGGCTACACCTTC. Protein product: CSAEVGGGGYTF. Filled out from reference TRBV29-1 and TRBJ1-2, the complete variable domain reads SAVISQKPSRDICQRGTSLTIQCQVDSQVTMMFWYRQQPGQSLTLIATANQGSEATYESGFVIDKFPISRPNLTFSTLTVSNMSPEDSSIYLCSAEVGGGGYTFGSGTRLTVV.